In its sample, the clone carrying this T cell receptor (beta chain) was seen many times. Antigen unknown. Naive CD8 T cells were FACS-sorted by CD8+CD4-CCR7+CD45RA+ markers. Previously reported methods and listed TCR primers produced the bulk TCR libraries. Using its own MiXCR run on the PCR reads, TCRdb lists one record per CDR3 protein. The table lists under 600,000 distinct CDR3 sequences, around 25% of them singletons. The data were taken from a study of molecular identifiers for immune sequencing clone quantification. Broader study findings: Jurkat TCR RNA spiked in from one cell reportedly remained identifiable amid 970,000 or so naive cells.

Germline-derived CDR1 and CDR2 are KGHDR and SFDVKD. There are 12 residues in the CDR3. Trimming cost V 1 base and J 7 bases, with 7 bases left between them. The receptor comes from a human donor in good health. Some libraries in this study had Jurkat cell RNA spiked in. Material: naive CD8+ T cells from blood, with Jurkat cell RNA spiked in. Subset of the sample: FACS-sorted CD8+CD4-CCR7+CD45RA+ naive T cells. This chain uses TRBV24-1 with TRBJ2-7, with D possibly TRBD2 on 6 matching bases. The CDR3 protein is CATSDFGGEQYF. The CDR3 DNA follows: TGTGCCACCAGTGATTTCGGGGGAGAGCAGTACTTC.